The rows below give T cell receptor beta chains drawn from one sample of a study of blood T cells in healthy people across ages. TCRdb called the 5' RACE reads again in MiXCR, with one record for every CDR3 protein. Here the sample spans 750,000 or so distinct CDR3 sequences, 20% to 25% being singletons. The sample was also reused in another study, on T cells of mothers and their children.

The source material was blood. Source of these receptors: a boy between 10 and 17 years old in good health. Each CDR3 is given with its conserved first and last residue. D genes are given only for firm matches. Rows give clone size only sometimes, using once, few, many, or a class for an expanded clone.

v_gene,j_gene,d_gene,abundance,CDR3aa,CDR3nt
TRBV28,TRBJ2-5,.,.,CASSLATSRRGETQYF,TGTGCCAGCAGTTTAGCAACTAGCCGGAGGGGTGAGACCCAGTACTTC
TRBV20-1,TRBJ2-5,TRBD1,many,CSAGTGGGETQYF,TGCAGTGCCGGGACAGGGGGCGGAGAGACCCAGTACTTC
TRBV11-2,TRBJ1-1,.,.,CASSREVTEAFF,TGTGCCAGCAGCCGAGAGGTCACTGAAGCTTTCTTT
TRBV9,TRBJ1-2,.,once,CASSAGASENYGYTF,TGTGCCAGCAGCGCAGGGGCATCGGAAAACTATGGCTACACCTTC
TRBV9,TRBJ2-5,TRBD2,few,CASSVVGTSLQETQYF,TGTGCCAGCAGCGTAGTGGGGACTAGCCTCCAAGAGACCCAGTACTTC
TRBV2,TRBJ2-3,TRBD2,.,CASSKLASSTDTQYF,TGTGCCAGCAGCAAACTAGCGTCTAGCACAGATACGCAGTATTTT
TRBV6-5,TRBJ2-7,.,.,CASSRGVPRYEQYF,TGTGCCAGCAGCCGTGGGGTCCCGAGGTACGAGCAGTACTTC
TRBV11-2,TRBJ2-7,.,many,CASSPQEDPAATYEQYF,TGTGCCAGCAGCCCCCAAGAGGACCCAGCGGCAACCTACGAGCAGTACTTC
TRBV9,TRBJ2-1,.,few,CASTPPGLQNNEQFF,TGTGCCAGCACGCCTCCGGGTCTCCAAAACAATGAGCAGTTCTTC
TRBV12-3/TRBV12-4,TRBJ1-2,.,few,CASSLDNGYYGYTF,TGTGCCAGCAGTTTAGATAACGGTTACTATGGCTACACCTTC
TRBV27,TRBJ1-1,TRBD1,.,CASQGAGNTEAFF,TGTGCCAGCCAGGGGGCCGGAAACACTGAAGCTTTCTTT
TRBV28,TRBJ2-7,TRBD2,.,CASSLYEAGGHYEQYF,TGTGCCAGCAGTTTGTACGAAGCGGGAGGTCACTACGAGCAGTACTTC
TRBV2,TRBJ2-7,TRBD2,.,CASSELSSGGDEQYF,TGTGCCAGCAGTGAACTGAGTAGCGGGGGGGACGAGCAGTACTTC
TRBV4-3,TRBJ1-1,.,.,CASSQGSGTSLWDTEAFF,TGCGCCAGCAGCCAAGGTTCAGGGACATCGCTCTGGGACACTGAAGCTTTCTTT
TRBV5-5,TRBJ2-4,TRBD1,.,CASSSQGDKNIQYF,TGTGCCAGCAGCTCCCAGGGGGACAAAAACATTCAGTACTTC
TRBV29-1,TRBJ2-7,TRBD1,.,CSVEPQGAGEQYF,TGCAGCGTTGAACCTCAGGGGGCTGGAGAGCAGTACTTC
TRBV4-2,TRBJ2-1,.,.,CASSQPPLNEQFF,TGTGCCAGCAGCCAACCCCCTCTCAATGAGCAGTTCTTC
TRBV5-6,TRBJ2-5,.,.,CASSLKDSELATQYF,TGTGCCAGCAGCTTGAAAGACAGCGAGCTTGCGACCCAGTACTTC
TRBV10-3,TRBJ2-1,TRBD1,.,CAISAVRDSAYNEQFF,TGTGCCATCAGTGCCGTCCGGGACAGCGCTTACAATGAGCAGTTCTTC
TRBV15,TRBJ2-7,.,few,CATSRDRDYYEQYF,TGTGCCACCAGCAGAGACAGGGATTACTACGAGCAGTACTTC